This entry lists 32 T cell receptor beta chains sequenced from one sample in a study of a mutant IDH1 vaccine in newly diagnosed glioma. Time point: week 11, during vaccination. Each dose delivered 300 ug of mutant IDH1 20-mer peptide subcutaneously with imiquimod. The protocol was immunoSEQ multiplex PCR, while the TCRdb copy is restricted to in-frame clones and leaves out a portion. The table includes under 55,000 clones, 91% detected once. For these receptors, no antigen is known. The material was PBMCs, obtained from a glioma patient whose treatment included an IDH1 peptide vaccine. These receptor sequences come from a man aged 50-59 years with glioma.

CDR3 sequence: CASSVNSNQPQHF. The CDR3, as DNA: TGTGCCAGCAGCGTTAATAGCAATCAGCCCCAGCATTTT. The chain links TRBV7-6 to TRBJ1-5; D is unresolved. This CDR3 is 13 amino acids long. The V gene lost 5 bases and the J gene lost 0 bases, with 5 bases spanning the gap. CDR1 and CDR2 from the germline V gene are SGHVS and FNYEAQ.

The genes are TRBV4-1 and TRBJ2-1; D may be TRBD1 (5 bases). Germline V gene sequence: CDR1 MGHRA, CDR2 YSYEKL. The V gene lost 2 bases and the J gene lost 6 bases, with 14 bases spanning the gap. The CDR3 is 15 residues long. CDR3 amino acids: CASSQIAGPRNEQFF. The CDR3 DNA follows: TGCGCCAGCAGCCAAATAGCAGGGCCGCGCAATGAGCAGTTCTTC.

The chain employs TRBV9 and TRBJ2-5; 8 nucleotides match TRBD1. Unmatched junction bases numbered 6, after V lost 0 bases and J lost 5 bases. Germline values: CDR1 SGDLS, CDR2 YYNGEE. The CDR3 totals 15 residues. In DNA form, the CDR3 reads TGTGCCAGCAGCGTAGAGGGACAGGCCTCGGAGACCCAGTACTTC. Its translation: CASSVEGQASETQYF.

Only one count was recorded for this clone. The chain carries TRBV6-5 and TRBJ2-7; 7 bases fit TRBD1. Trimming cost V 5 bases and J 3 bases; bases outside gene matches: 7. This CDR3 is 14 amino acids long. CDR1 and CDR2 from the germline V gene are MNHEY and SVGAGI. The CDR3 protein is CASSRPGTVYEQYF. As DNA, the CDR3 is TGTGCCAGCAGTAGACCCGGGACAGTCTACGAGCAGTACTTC.

DNA for the CDR3: TGTGCCAGCAGCTTGAGGCCCGCTCATGGCTACACCTTC. It is translated as CASSLRPAHGYTF. This chain uses TRBV5-6 with TRBJ1-2; D unresolved. This CDR3 has 13 residues. CDR1 and CDR2 from the germline V gene are SGHDT and YYEEEE. The ends were cut back, 1 base at V and 6 bases at J, with 10 bases in the middle. The full variable domain, in which reference TRBV5-6 and TRBJ1-2 provide the parts outside the CDR3, is DAGVTQSPTHLIKTRGQQVTLRCSPKSGHDTVSWYQQALGQGPQFIFQYYEEEERQRGNFPDRFSGHQFPNYSSELNVNALLLGDSALYLCASSLRPAHGYTFGSGTRLTVV.

The chain links TRBV19 to TRBJ1-2; unclear D gene. Trimming took off 4 bases at V and 6 bases at J, with 21 bases between the two ends. Germline V gene sequence: CDR1 LNHDA, CDR2 SQIVND (reference sequence). The CDR3 has 16 residues. The CDR3 DNA is TGTGCCAGTAGTACCCCTCGGATCCAGGACCCGGATGGCTACACCTTC. Amino acid sequence: CASSTPRIQDPDGYTF.

V and J are TRBV30 and TRBJ2-1, with 10 bases identical to TRBD2. The CDR3 is made up of 18 amino acids. V shed 3 bases, J shed 10 bases, and the junction held 21 bases outside the gene matches. Looked up from germline, CDR1 is GTSNPN and CDR2 is SVGIG (reference sequence). CDR3 sequence reads: CAWSLPPLLAGPTQEQFF. DNA for the CDR3: TGTGCCTGGAGCCTACCACCACTACTAGCGGGGCCCACCCAGGAGCAGTTCTTC.

CDR3 in DNA: TGTGCCAGCACCTCGGTGGGGAAAAATGAGCAGTTCTTC. It codes for CASTSVGKNEQFF. This chain uses TRBV5-4 with TRBJ2-1; the D is unclear. Deletions cut 6 bases from V and 7 bases from J, with 14 bases between. Germline V CDR1 and CDR2: SGHNT, YYREEE (reference sequence). The CDR3 extends over 13 amino acids.

The rearrangement joins TRBV9 to TRBJ1-5, with D uncertain. CDR3 length: 14 residues. Germline V gene data show CDR1 as SGDLS and CDR2 as YYNGEE. Trimming removed 0 bases from V and 2 bases from J, with 6 bases in between. The CDR3 here is CASSVDTRNQPQHF. The CDR3 DNA sequence: TGTGCCAGCAGCGTAGACACCCGCAATCAGCCCCAGCATTTT.

The chain recombines TRBV10-3 with TRBJ1-1; tentative D call: TRBD1 (5 bases). The CDR3 has 17 amino acids. The V and J ends lost 6 bases and 1 base respectively, with 21 bases between them. CDR1 is ENHRY, CDR2 SYGVKD, per germline. The CDR3 DNA reads as TGTGCCATCAGGGGGGACGGCTCAGGAGACTCGAACACTGAAGCTTTCTTT. Translated, it gives CAIRGDGSGDSNTEAFF.

The chain recombines TRBV6-4 with TRBJ2-2; D not certain. The CDR3 extends over 12 amino acids. Germline CDR1 and CDR2: MRHNA and SNTAGT. The V gene lost 8 bases and the J gene lost 5 bases, with 9 bases spanning the gap. CDR3 in amino acids: CASSTSTGELFF. Written as DNA, the CDR3 is TGTGCCAGCTCCACCAGTACCGGGGAGCTGTTTTTT.

The chain couples TRBV19 to TRBJ2-4; the D gene is possibly TRBD2 (5 bases). The CDR3 length is 16 residues. Trimming stripped 3 bases from V and 0 bases from J, with 12 bases between. The germline CDR1 and CDR2 sequences are LNHDA and SQIVND (reference sequence). The chain's CDR3 is CASSIVFGVAKNIQYF. The CDR3 DNA sequence: TGTGCCAGTAGTATTGTTTTCGGGGTAGCCAAAAACATTCAGTACTTC.

V usage is TRBV5-1 and J usage is TRBJ1-4; D is perhaps TRBD1 (5 bases). This CDR3 is 13 amino acids long. V was shortened by 1 base and J by 6 bases, with 7 bases between the two germline ends. Germline CDR1 reads SGHRS; CDR2 reads YFSETQ. The CDR3 is CASSLSGYEKLFF. The CDR3, as DNA: TGCGCCAGCAGCTTGTCAGGGTATGAAAAACTGTTTTTT.

The gene calls are TRBV2 and TRBJ1-1; D gene unclear. In germline, CDR1 is SNHLY, CDR2 FYNNEI. The CDR3 sequence is 12 residues long. V lost 4 bases, J lost 6 bases, and 9 bases lay in between. The CDR3 here is CASSVVVPEAFF. For the CDR3, the DNA is TGTGCCAGCAGTGTGGTTGTCCCTGAAGCTTTCTTT.

This clone is categorized as medium-sized. J is TRBJ1-4 and V is TRBV7-9; no clear D. This CDR3 spans 12 amino acids. Trimming pared 1 base from V and 8 bases from J, leaving 5 bases between. Germline CDR1 is SEHNR and CDR2 is FQNEAQ (reference sequence). The CDR3 loop reads CASSLGAEKLFF. The CDR3 DNA reads as TGTGCCAGCAGCTTAGGAGCAGAAAAACTGTTTTTT.

The gene calls are TRBV5-6 and TRBJ1-1; no firm D call. Germline V gene sequence: CDR1 SGHDT, CDR2 YYEEEE. This CDR3 is 15 amino acids long. V shed 0 bases and J shed 1 base, with 10 bases lying between them. CDR3 sequence (DNA): TGTGCCAGCAGCTTGGGATGGGTTAAGAACACTGAAGCTTTCTTT. Residues: CASSLGWVKNTEAFF.

The V and J genes are TRBV5-1 and TRBJ1-1; D is possibly TRBD1 (5 bases). Deletions cut 0 bases from V and 1 base from J, with 13 bases between. Germline values: CDR1 SGHRS, CDR2 YFSETQ. This CDR3 is 16 amino acids long. CDR3 DNA: TGCGCCAGCAGCTTGGGCCATGTGACAGCGAACACTGAAGCTTTCTTT. Protein sequence: CASSLGHVTANTEAFF.

This chain connects TRBV27 to TRBJ2-3, with TRBD2 identical over 7 bases. This CDR3 region has 17 residues. Trimming removed 3 bases from V and 2 bases from J; junction bases left unmatched: 11. Germline V gene sequence: CDR1 MNHEY, CDR2 SMNVEV (reference sequence). CDR3 coding DNA: TGTGCCAGCAGTTTCCTCGCTGCGGGGGAGTACACAGATACGCAGTATTTT. Translating it yields CASSFLAAGEYTDTQYF.

The V gene is TRBV6-5, the J gene TRBJ1-1; perhaps TRBD1 as D (6 bases). Germline values: CDR1 MNHEY, CDR2 SVGAGI. Deletions cut 6 bases from V and 11 bases from J, with 16 bases between. The CDR3 is 12 residues long. CDR3 sequence (DNA): TGTGCCAGCAGCTCGACAGGCTGGGCGGCTTTCTTT. Translated: CASSSTGWAAFF.

This sequence joins TRBV4-1 and TRBJ2-1; the match to TRBD2 covers 9 bases. V lost 2 bases to trimming and J lost 4 bases; unmatched junction nucleotides: 12. This CDR3 region has 18 residues. Germline V lookup: CDR1 MGHRA, CDR2 YSYEKL. DNA for the CDR3: TGCGCCAGCAGCCAACCCAAAAGGGGTAGCGGGAGATACAATGAGCAGTTCTTC. Encoded protein: CASSQPKRGSGRYNEQFF.

This chain uses TRBV27 with TRBJ2-1, with a possible D match to TRBD2 (7 bases). Per germline, CDR1 MNHEY and CDR2 SMNVEV (reference sequence). The V gene lost 8 bases and the J gene lost 7 bases, with 27 bases spanning the gap. CDR3 length: 17 amino acids. CDR3 residues: CASARRLGGATLNEQFF. In DNA form, the CDR3 reads TGTGCCAGCGCCCGTCGATTGGGGGGGGCGACTCTAAATGAGCAGTTCTTC.

This chain links TRBV28 with TRBJ2-7, with D tentatively TRBD1 or TRBD2 (5 bases each). The germline gives CDR1 MDHEN, CDR2 SYDVKM. The CDR3 is 15 residues long. V was pared by 6 bases and J by 2 bases, with 17 bases between. CDR3 in amino acids: CASSQTWDDPYEQYF. The CDR3 nucleotides are TGTGCCAGCAGCCAGACGTGGGACGACCCCTACGAGCAGTACTTC.

This clone was seen a single time. In nucleotides, the CDR3 is TGTGCCAGCAGCCCCCCTCCTTGGGACACCCTAAGAGGGGACTATGGCTACACCTTC. It translates to CASSPPPWDTLRGDYGYTF. The chain uses TRBV11-3 and TRBJ1-2; a possible D gene is TRBD1 (6 bases). V was shortened by 5 bases and J by 3 bases, with 28 bases between the two germline ends. The CDR3 is 19 amino acids. The germline V gene encodes CDR1 SGHNT and CDR2 YENEEA.

This clone was counted a single time. This chain uses TRBV5-1 with TRBJ2-5; 7 positions agree with TRBD2. The CDR3 sequence is 16 residues long. The V gene's germline CDR1 is SGHRS and CDR2 YFSETQ. Trimming took 0 bases from V and 0 from J; bases not matched to a gene: 5. The CDR3 region has the DNA TGCGCCAGCAGCTTGGCCCTGGGGGGGAACCAAGAGACCCAGTACTTC. This gives the protein CASSLALGGNQETQYF.

The V and J genes are TRBV27 and TRBJ2-7; D tentatively reads TRBD1 or TRBD2 (5 bases each). V shed 5 bases and J shed 2 bases, with 16 bases lying between them. The CDR3 consists of 15 residues. CDR1 MNHEY and CDR2 SMNVEV come from the germline V gene (reference sequence). DNA for the CDR3: TGTGCCAGCAGTGCCGGGACCACGAGACCCTACGAGCAGTACTTC. Residues: CASSAGTTRPYEQYF.

The chain has TRBV11-2 and TRBJ1-1; possible D gene TRBD1, 6 bases. Deletions cut 1 base from V and 5 bases from J, with 23 bases between. Germline V gene data show CDR1 as SGHAT and CDR2 as FQNNGV. The CDR3 is 18 amino acids. DNA of the CDR3: TGTGCCAGCAGCTTAGTTGGGGAGGGGGGATCCCTCGGAACTGAAGCTTTCTTT. Translation: CASSLVGEGGSLGTEAFF.

This sequence joins TRBV5-6 and TRBJ1-6; D is undetermined. With 4 bases removed from V and 6 bases from J, the gap between germline ends came to 11 bases. Germline V gene lookup returns CDR1 SGHDT and CDR2 YYEEEE. This CDR3 contains 14 residues. The CDR3 here is CASSGGWANSPLHF. The CDR3 DNA reads TGTGCCAGCAGCGGCGGTTGGGCTAATTCACCCCTCCACTTT. Supplemented by reference TRBV5-6 and TRBJ1-6, the full variable domain reads DAGVTQSPTHLIKTRGQQVTLRCSPKSGHDTVSWYQQALGQGPQFIFQYYEEEERQRGNFPDRFSGHQFPNYSSELNVNALLLGDSALYLCASSGGWANSPLHFGNGTRLTVT.

V gene TRBV9 combines with J gene TRBJ2-1; TRBD2 matches 7 bases. This CDR3 is 17 amino acids long. Germline loops: CDR1 SGDLS, CDR2 YYNGEE. Trimming at V came to 4 bases and at J to 8 bases, leaving 18 bases not matched to a gene. As DNA, the CDR3 is TGTGCCAGCAGCTTTTATATTGGGGAGGGCCCATTATATGAGCAGTTCTTC. This gives the protein CASSFYIGEGPLYEQFF.

The rearrangement links TRBV6-4 to TRBJ1-2; D call uncertain. CDR3 length: 17 amino acids. V lost 2 bases to trimming and J lost 1 base, with 17 bases between them. CDR1 and CDR2 (germline): MRHNA, SNTAGT. CDR3 amino acids: CASSDIGRLPFNYGYTF. CDR3 DNA sequence: TGTGCCAGCAGTGACATAGGCAGGCTCCCTTTTAACTATGGCTACACCTTC.

The chain carries TRBV19 and TRBJ2-1, with TRBD2 matching 9 bases. CDR1 LNHDA and CDR2 SQIVND come from the germline V gene (reference sequence). J gave up 4 bases and V 4 bases, and 2 bases lay outside the gene matches. The CDR3 sequence is 14 residues long. The CDR3 reads CASSTSGIYNEQFF. The CDR3 DNA reads as TGTGCCAGTAGTACTAGCGGGATTTACAATGAGCAGTTCTTC.

V gene TRBV4-3 combines with J gene TRBJ1-6; 8 bases match TRBD1. From germline, CDR1 is LGHNA and CDR2 YSLEER. J gave up 7 bases and V 0 bases, and 2 bases lay outside the gene matches. The CDR3 contains 15 residues. The CDR3 protein is CASSQERDRNSPLHF. In DNA form, the CDR3 reads TGCGCCAGCAGCCAAGAGAGGGACAGGAATTCACCCCTCCACTTT.

V gene TRBV5-1 combines with J gene TRBJ2-6; 7 bases are a match to TRBD2. CDR1 SGHRS and CDR2 YFSETQ come from the germline V gene. V dropped 0 bases and J dropped 5; count of bases not matched to a gene: 5. The CDR3 sequence is 16 residues long. CDR3 in amino acids: CASSLGGGDWANVLTF. The DNA of the CDR3 is TGCGCCAGCAGCTTGGGTGGGGGGGACTGGGCCAACGTCCTGACTTTC. The complete variable domain, with remaining parts taken from reference TRBV5-1 and TRBJ2-6, reads KAGVTQTPRYLIKTRGQQVTLSCSPISGHRSVSWYQQTPGQGLQFLFEYFSETQRNKGNFPGRFSGRQFSNSRSEMNVSTLELGDSALYLCASSLGGGDWANVLTFGAGSRLTVL.